The clone carrying this T cell receptor beta chain was found many times. Antigen specificity is unknown. The sample belongs to a study of T cells in Graves' hyperthyroidism and ophthalmopathy. For the study at large: Peripheral blood was taken when the disease was first diagnosed, before any treatment began.

It was RNA transcripts that yielded the amplified TCR beta CDR3 regions. Carried out on the TCR CDR3, a first-round RT-PCR used the HTBI primer set. TCRdb reprocessed the multiplex PCR reads via MiXCR and lists one record per CDR3 protein. This table has fewer than 550,000 distinct CDR3 sequences, around a sixth appearing once. Any patient presenting with uncontrolled infection, other autoimmune disease, pregnancy or lactation was left out. Overall study findings and caveats: Ophthalmopathy cases were set apart from stable hyperthyroidism by a 13 V-J model. Most clonotypes expanded in the thyroid (above 0.001) were also present in blood.

V lost 2 bases, J lost 4 bases, and 8 bases lay in between. Per germline, CDR1 SGHAT and CDR2 FQNNGV. CDR3 length equals 13 residues. The receptor's source is a woman aged 18-29 years with Graves' hyperthyroidism. Sequenced: blood. The rearrangement uses TRBV11-2 and TRBJ1-1, with D uncertain. The DNA for the CDR3 is TGTGCCAGCAGCTTAAAGCGGAGCACTGAAGCTTTCTTT. It codes for CASSLKRSTEAFF.